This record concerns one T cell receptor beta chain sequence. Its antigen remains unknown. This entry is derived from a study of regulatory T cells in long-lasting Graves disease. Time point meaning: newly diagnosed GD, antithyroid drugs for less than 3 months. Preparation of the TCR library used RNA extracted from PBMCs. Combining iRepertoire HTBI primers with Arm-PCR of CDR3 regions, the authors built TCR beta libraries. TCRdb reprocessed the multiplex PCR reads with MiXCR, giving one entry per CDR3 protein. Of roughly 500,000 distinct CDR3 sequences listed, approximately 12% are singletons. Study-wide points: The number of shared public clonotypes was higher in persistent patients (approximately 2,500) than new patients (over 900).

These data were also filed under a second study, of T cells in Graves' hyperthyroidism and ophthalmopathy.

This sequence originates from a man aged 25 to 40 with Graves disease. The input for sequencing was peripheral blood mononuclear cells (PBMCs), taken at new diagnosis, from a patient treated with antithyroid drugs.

For the CDR3, the DNA is TGTGCCAGCAGCACCTCCCGTATTACTTCCAAGACGCAGTATTTT. Translating it yields CASSTSRITSKTQYF. The chain links TRBV7-9 to TRBJ2-3; D is undetermined. V was trimmed by 5 bases and J by 9 bases, leaving 21 bases between them. Germline V gene lookup returns CDR1 SEHNR and CDR2 FQNEAQ (reference sequence). The CDR3 covers 15 residues.